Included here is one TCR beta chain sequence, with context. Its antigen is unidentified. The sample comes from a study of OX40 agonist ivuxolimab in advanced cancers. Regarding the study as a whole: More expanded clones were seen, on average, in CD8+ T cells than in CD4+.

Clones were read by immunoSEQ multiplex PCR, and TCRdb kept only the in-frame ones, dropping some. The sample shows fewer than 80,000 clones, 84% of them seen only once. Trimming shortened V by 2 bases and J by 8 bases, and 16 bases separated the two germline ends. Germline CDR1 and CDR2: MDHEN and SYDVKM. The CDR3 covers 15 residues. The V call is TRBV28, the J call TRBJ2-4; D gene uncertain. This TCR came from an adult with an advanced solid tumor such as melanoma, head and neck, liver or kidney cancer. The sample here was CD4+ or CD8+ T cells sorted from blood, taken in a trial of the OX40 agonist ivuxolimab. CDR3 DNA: TGTGCCAGCAGTTTACGGCCCGAAGGGAAGGACATTCAGTACTTC. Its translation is CASSLRPEGKDIQYF.